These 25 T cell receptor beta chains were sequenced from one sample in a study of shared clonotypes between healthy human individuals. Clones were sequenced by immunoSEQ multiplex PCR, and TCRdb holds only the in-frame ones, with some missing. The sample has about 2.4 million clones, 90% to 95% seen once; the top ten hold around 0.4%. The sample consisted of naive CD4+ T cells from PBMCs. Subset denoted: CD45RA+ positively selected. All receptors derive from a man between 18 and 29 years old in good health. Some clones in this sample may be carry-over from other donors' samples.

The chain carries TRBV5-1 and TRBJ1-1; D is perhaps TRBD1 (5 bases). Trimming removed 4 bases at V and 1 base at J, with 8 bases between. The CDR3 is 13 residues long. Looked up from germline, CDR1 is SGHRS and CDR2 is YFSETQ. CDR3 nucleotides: TGCGCCAGCAGCGTGGGACGGAACACTGAAGCTTTCTTT. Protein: CASSVGRNTEAFF.

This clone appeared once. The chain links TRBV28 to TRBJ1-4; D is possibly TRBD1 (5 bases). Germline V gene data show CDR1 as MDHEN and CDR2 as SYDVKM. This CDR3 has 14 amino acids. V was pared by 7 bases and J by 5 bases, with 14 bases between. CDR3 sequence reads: CASTSGQGNEKLFF. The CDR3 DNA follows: TGTGCCAGCACCTCCGGACAAGGGAATGAAAAACTGTTTTTT.

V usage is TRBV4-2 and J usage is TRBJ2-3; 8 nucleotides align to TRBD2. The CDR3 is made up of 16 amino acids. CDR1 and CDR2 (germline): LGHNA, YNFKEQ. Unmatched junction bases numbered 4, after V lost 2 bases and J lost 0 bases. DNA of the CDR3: TGTGCCAGCAGCCAAAAACTAGCGGTGAGCACAGATACGCAGTATTTT. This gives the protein CASSQKLAVSTDTQYF.

The CDR3 nucleotides read TGTGCCAGCAGTTTGAGAGGGGACACTGAAGCTTTCTTT. It is translated as CASSLRGDTEAFF. This chain joins TRBV6-5 and TRBJ1-1; maybe TRBD1 (5 bases). Trimming took 4 bases from V and 3 from J, leaving 9 bases between them. Germline-derived CDR1 and CDR2 are MNHEY and SVGAGI. This CDR3 spans 13 amino acids.

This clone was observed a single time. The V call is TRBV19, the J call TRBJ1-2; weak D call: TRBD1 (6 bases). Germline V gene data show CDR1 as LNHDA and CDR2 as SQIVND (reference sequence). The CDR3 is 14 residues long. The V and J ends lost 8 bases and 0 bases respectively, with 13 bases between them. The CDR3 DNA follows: TGTGCCAGTGAAGGACAGATTACTAACTATGGCTACACCTTC. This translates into CASEGQITNYGYTF.

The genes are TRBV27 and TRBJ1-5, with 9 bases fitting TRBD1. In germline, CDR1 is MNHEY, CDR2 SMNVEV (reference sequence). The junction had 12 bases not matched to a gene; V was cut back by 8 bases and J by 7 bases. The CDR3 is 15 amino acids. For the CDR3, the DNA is TGTGCCAGCCCCAGGGGGGACAGGGTGGGCCAGCCCCAGCATTTT. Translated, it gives CASPRGDRVGQPQHF.

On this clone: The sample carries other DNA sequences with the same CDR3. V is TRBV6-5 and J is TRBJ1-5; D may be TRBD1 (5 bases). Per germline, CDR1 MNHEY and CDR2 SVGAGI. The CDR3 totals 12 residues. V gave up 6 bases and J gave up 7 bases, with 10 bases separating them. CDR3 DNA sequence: TGTGCCAGCAGCACAGGAGGGCAGCCCCAGCATTTT. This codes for CASSTGGQPQHF.

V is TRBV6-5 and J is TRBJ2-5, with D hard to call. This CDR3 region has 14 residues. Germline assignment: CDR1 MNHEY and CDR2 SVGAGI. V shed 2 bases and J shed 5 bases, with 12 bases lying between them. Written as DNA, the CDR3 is TGTGCCAGCAGTTACGGACGGTCCCGGGAGACCCAGTACTTC. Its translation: CASSYGRSRETQYF.

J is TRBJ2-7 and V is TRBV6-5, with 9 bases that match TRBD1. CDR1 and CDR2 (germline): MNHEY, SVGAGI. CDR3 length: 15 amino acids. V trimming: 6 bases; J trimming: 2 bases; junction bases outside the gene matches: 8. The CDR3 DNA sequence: TGTGCCAGCAGGATCGTAGGGACAGGGCCCTACGAGCAGTACTTC. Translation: CASRIVGTGPYEQYF.

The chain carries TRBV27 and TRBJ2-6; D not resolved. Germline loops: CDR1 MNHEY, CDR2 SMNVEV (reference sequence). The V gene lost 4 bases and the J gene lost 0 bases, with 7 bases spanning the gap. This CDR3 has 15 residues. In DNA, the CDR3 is TGTGCCAGCAGTTCTAGAAGCTCTGGGGCCAACGTCCTGACTTTC. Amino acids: CASSSRSSGANVLTF. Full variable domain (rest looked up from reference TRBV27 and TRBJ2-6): EAQVTQNPRYLITVTGKKLTVTCSQNMNHEYMSWYRQDPGLGLRQIYYSMNVEVTDKGDVPEGYKVSRKEKRNFPLILESPSPNQTSLYFCASSSRSSGANVLTFGAGSRLTVL.

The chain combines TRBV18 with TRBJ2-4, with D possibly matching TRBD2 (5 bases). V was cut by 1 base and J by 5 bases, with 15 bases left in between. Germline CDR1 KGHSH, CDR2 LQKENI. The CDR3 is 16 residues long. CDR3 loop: CASSPLSGSGENIQYF. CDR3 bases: TGTGCCAGCTCACCACTCTCTGGGTCCGGGGAAAACATTCAGTACTTC.

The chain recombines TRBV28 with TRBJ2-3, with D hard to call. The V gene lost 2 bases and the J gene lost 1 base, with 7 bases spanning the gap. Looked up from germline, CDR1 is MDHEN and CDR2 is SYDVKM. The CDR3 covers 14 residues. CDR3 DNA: TGTGCCAGCAGTTTAACAAGGGGCACAGATACGCAGTATTTT. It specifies CASSLTRGTDTQYF.

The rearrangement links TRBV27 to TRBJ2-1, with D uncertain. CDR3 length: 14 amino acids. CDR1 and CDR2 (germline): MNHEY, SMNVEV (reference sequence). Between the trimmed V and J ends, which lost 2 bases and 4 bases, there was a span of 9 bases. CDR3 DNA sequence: TGTGCCAGCAGTTTAGTGGCCGGTTACAATGAGCAGTTCTTC. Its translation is CASSLVAGYNEQFF.

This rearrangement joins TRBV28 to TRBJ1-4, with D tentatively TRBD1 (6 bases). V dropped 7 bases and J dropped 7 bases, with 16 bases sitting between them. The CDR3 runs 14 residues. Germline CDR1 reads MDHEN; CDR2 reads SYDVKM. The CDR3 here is CASTRGRTAEKLFF. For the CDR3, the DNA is TGTGCCAGCACCCGAGGGAGGACAGCTGAAAAACTGTTTTTT.

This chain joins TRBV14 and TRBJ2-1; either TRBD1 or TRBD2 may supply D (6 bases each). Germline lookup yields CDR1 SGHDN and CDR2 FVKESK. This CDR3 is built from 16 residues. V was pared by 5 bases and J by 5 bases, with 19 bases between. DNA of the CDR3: TGTGCCAGCAGCAAGACAGGACTAAGGATTGACAATGAGCAGTTCTTC. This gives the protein CASSKTGLRIDNEQFF.

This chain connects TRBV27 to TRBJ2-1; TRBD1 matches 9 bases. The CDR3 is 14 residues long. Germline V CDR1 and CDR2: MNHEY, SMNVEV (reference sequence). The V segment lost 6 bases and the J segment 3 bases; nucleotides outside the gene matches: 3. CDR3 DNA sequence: TGTGCCAGCAGGGGACAGGGTCTCTACAATGAGCAGTTCTTC. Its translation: CASRGQGLYNEQFF.

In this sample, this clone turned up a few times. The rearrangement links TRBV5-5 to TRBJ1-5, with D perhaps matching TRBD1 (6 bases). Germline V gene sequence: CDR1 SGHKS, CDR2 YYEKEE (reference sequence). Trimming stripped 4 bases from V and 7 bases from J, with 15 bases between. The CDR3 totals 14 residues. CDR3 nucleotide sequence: TGTGCCAGCAGCGCAACAGGGTATCGGCAGCCCCAGCATTTT. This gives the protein CASSATGYRQPQHF.

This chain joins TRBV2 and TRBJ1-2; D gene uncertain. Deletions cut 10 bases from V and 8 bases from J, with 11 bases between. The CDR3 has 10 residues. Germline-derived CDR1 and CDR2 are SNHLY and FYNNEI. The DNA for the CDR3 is TGTGCCATTTCTTTGGGGGGCTACACCTTC. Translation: CAISLGGYTF.

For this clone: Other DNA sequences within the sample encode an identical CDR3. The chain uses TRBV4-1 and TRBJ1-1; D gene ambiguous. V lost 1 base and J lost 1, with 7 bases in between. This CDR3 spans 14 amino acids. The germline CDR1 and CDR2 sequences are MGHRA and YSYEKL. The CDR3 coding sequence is TGCGCCAGCAGCCAAGTTTCACGGAACACTGAAGCTTTCTTT. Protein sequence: CASSQVSRNTEAFF.

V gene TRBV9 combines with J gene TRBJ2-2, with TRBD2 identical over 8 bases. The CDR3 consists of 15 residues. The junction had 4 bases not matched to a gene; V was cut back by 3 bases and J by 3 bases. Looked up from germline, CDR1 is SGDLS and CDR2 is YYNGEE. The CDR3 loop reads CASSAAGAYTGELFF. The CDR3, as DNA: TGTGCCAGCAGCGCAGCGGGAGCCTACACCGGGGAGCTGTTTTTT.

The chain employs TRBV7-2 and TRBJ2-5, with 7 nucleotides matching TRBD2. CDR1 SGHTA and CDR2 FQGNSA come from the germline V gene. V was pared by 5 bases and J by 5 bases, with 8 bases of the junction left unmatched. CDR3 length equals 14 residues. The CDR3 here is CASSPSGVTETQYF. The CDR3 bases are TGTGCCAGCAGCCCGAGCGGGGTTACGGAGACCCAGTACTTC.

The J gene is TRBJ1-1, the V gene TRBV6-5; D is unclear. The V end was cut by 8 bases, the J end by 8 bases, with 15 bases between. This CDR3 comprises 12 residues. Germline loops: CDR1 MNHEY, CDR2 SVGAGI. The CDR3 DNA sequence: TGTGCCAGCGGGCTCCCCCCAGTCGAAGCTTTCTTT. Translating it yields CASGLPPVEAFF.

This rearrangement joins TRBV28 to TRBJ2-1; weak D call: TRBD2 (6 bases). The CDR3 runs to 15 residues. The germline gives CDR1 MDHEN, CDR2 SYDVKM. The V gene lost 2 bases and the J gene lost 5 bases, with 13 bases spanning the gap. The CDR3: CASSLGGAGHNEQFF. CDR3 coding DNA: TGTGCCAGCAGTTTAGGCGGGGCCGGCCACAATGAGCAGTTCTTC. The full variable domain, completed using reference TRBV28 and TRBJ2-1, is DVKVTQSSRYLVKRTGEKVFLECVQDMDHENMFWYRQDPGLGLRLIYFSYDVKMKEKGDIPEGYSVSREKKERFSLILESASTNQTSMYLCASSLGGAGHNEQFFGPGTRLTVL.

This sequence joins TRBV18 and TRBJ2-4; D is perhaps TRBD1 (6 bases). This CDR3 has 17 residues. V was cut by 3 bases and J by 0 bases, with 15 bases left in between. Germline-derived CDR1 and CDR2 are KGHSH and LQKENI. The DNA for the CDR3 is TGTGCCAGCTCACCCCAGACAGGATCCTTAGCCAAAAACATTCAGTACTTC. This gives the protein CASSPQTGSLAKNIQYF.

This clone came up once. The CDR3 DNA reads as TGTGCCAGTAGTACTAGCGGGAGGAACTACGAGCAGTACTTC. Amino acids: CASSTSGRNYEQYF. J is TRBJ2-5 and V is TRBV19; 11 positions match TRBD2. The assigned J gene may be wrong: the sequence end matches TRBJ2-7 better. The CDR3 totals 14 residues. Germline V CDR1 and CDR2: LNHDA, SQIVND (reference sequence).